A selection of T cell receptor beta chains follows, all from one sample in a study of blood T cells in healthy people across ages. From the 5' RACE reads, TCRdb called clonotypes with MiXCR, one entry per CDR3 protein. This sample has 1.5 million to 2 million distinct CDR3 sequences, with roughly 52% found just once. The sample comprised blood. These receptors were collected from a woman between 35 and 50 years old in good health. Each CDR3 is given with its conserved first and last residue. A D gene is named only where the DNA matches it firmly. Clone size, where shown, is once, few, many, or a class for clones that have expanded.

J: TRBJ2-5
D: NA
V: TRBV7-9
length: 13
size: few
DNA: TGTGCCAGCAACCGACAGGCCCAAGAGACCCAGTACTTC
CDR3: CASNRQAQETQYF

J: TRBJ2-2
D: NA
V: TRBV28
length: 17
size: once
DNA: TGTGCCAGCAGTTCCCGGGGGAGGCACCTTGGGGCCGGGGAGCTGTTTTTT
CDR3: CASSSRGRHLGAGELFF

J: TRBJ2-3
D: TRBD2
V: TRBV12-3/TRBV12-4
length: 17
size: NA
DNA: TGTGCCAGCAGTTTACTTAGCGGGGGGTTAAGCACAGATACGCAGTATTTT
CDR3: CASSLLSGGLSTDTQYF

J: TRBJ1-5
D: TRBD1
V: TRBV7-2
length: 15
size: NA
DNA: TGTGCCAGCAGCGCCAACAGGGGGAGCAATCAGCCCCAGCATTTT
CDR3: CASSANRGSNQPQHF

J: TRBJ2-7
D: NA
V: TRBV4-1
length: 13
size: NA
DNA: TGCGCCAGCAGCCCGTCCCCGGTGGGCGAGCAGTACTTC
CDR3: CASSPSPVGEQYF

J: TRBJ2-4
D: TRBD1
V: TRBV5-4
length: 14
size: few
DNA: TGTGCCAGCAGCCAAGGACAGGGACGAGACATTCAGTACTTC
CDR3: CASSQGQGRDIQYF

J: TRBJ2-3
D: TRBD2
V: TRBV7-6
length: 17
size: NA
DNA: TGTGCCAGCAGCTTAGCGTCCCGACTAGCGCATACAGATACGCAGTATTTT
CDR3: CASSLASRLAHTDTQYF

J: TRBJ2-5
D: NA
V: TRBV11-1
length: 16
size: few
DNA: TGTGCCAGCAGCTCCACGGGGGACAGTTTACAAGAGACCCAGTACTTC
CDR3: CASSSTGDSLQETQYF

J: TRBJ2-1
D: TRBD2
V: TRBV6-5
length: 15
size: NA
DNA: TGTGCCAGCAGGACCGGGGGGGCCCTTTACAATGAGCAGTTCTTC
CDR3: CASRTGGALYNEQFF

J: TRBJ1-4
D: NA
V: TRBV25-1
length: 13
size: NA
DNA: TGTGCCAGCGCGACACCAAATAATGAAAAACTGTTTTTT
CDR3: CASATPNNEKLFF

J: TRBJ2-1
D: NA
V: TRBV4-2
length: 14
size: few
DNA: TGTGCCAGCAGCCGCATAGGGGTGGGCAATGAGCAGTTCTTC
CDR3: CASSRIGVGNEQFF

J: TRBJ2-5
D: NA
V: TRBV20-1
length: 14
size: few
DNA: TGCAGTGCTAGAGATGCTAGGGTTCTGGAGACCCAGTACTTC
CDR3: CSARDARVLETQYF

J: TRBJ2-5
D: NA
V: TRBV4-2
length: 15
size: few
DNA: TGTGCCAGCTCTGGCTCGCGGGGTCGCCAAGAGACCCAGTACTTC
CDR3: CASSGSRGRQETQYF

J: TRBJ2-7
D: TRBD2
V: TRBV9
length: 15
size: many
DNA: TGTGCCAGCAGCGTTACTAGCGGGGGCTCCTACGAGCAGTACTTC
CDR3: CASSVTSGGSYEQYF

J: TRBJ1-3
D: NA
V: TRBV4-2
length: 17
size: NA
DNA: TGTGCCAGCAGCCAAGATCTGGCGGATCTATATGGAAACACCATATATTTT
CDR3: CASSQDLADLYGNTIYF

J: TRBJ1-1
D: NA
V: TRBV20-1
length: 12
size: NA
DNA: TGCAGTGCTAGACGGTTGGATCCCGGAGCTTTCTTT
CDR3: CSARRLDPGAFF

J: TRBJ2-7
D: TRBD1
V: TRBV27
length: 15
size: few
DNA: TGTGCCAGCAGCAAGGGACAGGCGATCACCTACGAGCAGTACTTC
CDR3: CASSKGQAITYEQYF

J: TRBJ2-1
D: NA
V: TRBV7-9
length: 13
size: NA
DNA: TGTGCCAGCAGCCCTAATCCCGGAAATGAGCAGTTCTTC
CDR3: CASSPNPGNEQFF

J: TRBJ2-1
D: NA
V: TRBV11-2
length: 12
size: once
DNA: TGTGCCAGCAGCTTGATAATTAATGAGCAGTTCTTC
CDR3: CASSLIINEQFF

J: TRBJ1-2
D: TRBD1
V: TRBV6-2/TRBV6-3
length: 14
size: few
DNA: TGTGCCAGCAGTGTGACGACAGGGGGCAACGGCTACACCTTC
CDR3: CASSVTTGGNGYTF

J: TRBJ2-7
D: NA
V: TRBV6-6
length: 14
size: NA
DNA: TGTGCCAGCAGTTACTCGGAGGGGAACTACGAGCAGTACTTC
CDR3: CASSYSEGNYEQYF

J: TRBJ2-3
D: TRBD1
V: TRBV7-8
length: 15
size: few
DNA: TGTGCCAGCAGCCCGGCGGGGACAGGGTGGGATACGCAGTATTTT
CDR3: CASSPAGTGWDTQYF